The 2 T cell receptor beta chains below were found in one sample sequenced in a study of early T cells in non-severe SARS-CoV-2 infection (dated by TCRdb to the early 2020s). Libraries came from 5' RACE. Sequencing instrument: NextSeq 500. TCRdb cleaned the public reads at Q25 with fastp, built clones with MiXCR and kept in-frame beta chains. All rows with the same CDR3 protein become a single entry with the most common DNA and genes. The sample table contains some 82,000 distinct CDR3 sequences; only one count was recorded for about 12% of them. The ten top clones hold roughly 2.6% of the sample. The sequenced sample consisted of whole blood. The receptors originated from an adult who was a healthcare worker with PCR-confirmed SARS-CoV-2 infection or an uninfected control (not recorded which).

The chain links TRBV20-1 to TRBJ2-1; 7 bases are a match to TRBD1. From germline, CDR1 is DFQATT and CDR2 SNEGSKA (reference sequence). The V and J ends lost 6 bases and 7 bases, in that order; junction bases with no gene match: 6. There are 12 residues in the CDR3. The CDR3 coding sequence is TGCAGTGCCCTTAAGACAGGGAATGAGCAGTTCTTC. It encodes CSALKTGNEQFF.

This clonotype has ten or more counts. The junction does not match germline at one end; this may be a read error. This chain joins TRBV5-1 and TRBJ1-1, with D tentatively TRBD1 (5 bases). Germline loops: CDR1 SGHRS, CDR2 YFSETQ. The CDR3 is made up of 13 amino acids. CDR3 coding DNA: TGTGCCAGCTCACTCGACAGGAACACTGAAGCTTTCTTT. This gives the protein CASSLDRNTEAFF.